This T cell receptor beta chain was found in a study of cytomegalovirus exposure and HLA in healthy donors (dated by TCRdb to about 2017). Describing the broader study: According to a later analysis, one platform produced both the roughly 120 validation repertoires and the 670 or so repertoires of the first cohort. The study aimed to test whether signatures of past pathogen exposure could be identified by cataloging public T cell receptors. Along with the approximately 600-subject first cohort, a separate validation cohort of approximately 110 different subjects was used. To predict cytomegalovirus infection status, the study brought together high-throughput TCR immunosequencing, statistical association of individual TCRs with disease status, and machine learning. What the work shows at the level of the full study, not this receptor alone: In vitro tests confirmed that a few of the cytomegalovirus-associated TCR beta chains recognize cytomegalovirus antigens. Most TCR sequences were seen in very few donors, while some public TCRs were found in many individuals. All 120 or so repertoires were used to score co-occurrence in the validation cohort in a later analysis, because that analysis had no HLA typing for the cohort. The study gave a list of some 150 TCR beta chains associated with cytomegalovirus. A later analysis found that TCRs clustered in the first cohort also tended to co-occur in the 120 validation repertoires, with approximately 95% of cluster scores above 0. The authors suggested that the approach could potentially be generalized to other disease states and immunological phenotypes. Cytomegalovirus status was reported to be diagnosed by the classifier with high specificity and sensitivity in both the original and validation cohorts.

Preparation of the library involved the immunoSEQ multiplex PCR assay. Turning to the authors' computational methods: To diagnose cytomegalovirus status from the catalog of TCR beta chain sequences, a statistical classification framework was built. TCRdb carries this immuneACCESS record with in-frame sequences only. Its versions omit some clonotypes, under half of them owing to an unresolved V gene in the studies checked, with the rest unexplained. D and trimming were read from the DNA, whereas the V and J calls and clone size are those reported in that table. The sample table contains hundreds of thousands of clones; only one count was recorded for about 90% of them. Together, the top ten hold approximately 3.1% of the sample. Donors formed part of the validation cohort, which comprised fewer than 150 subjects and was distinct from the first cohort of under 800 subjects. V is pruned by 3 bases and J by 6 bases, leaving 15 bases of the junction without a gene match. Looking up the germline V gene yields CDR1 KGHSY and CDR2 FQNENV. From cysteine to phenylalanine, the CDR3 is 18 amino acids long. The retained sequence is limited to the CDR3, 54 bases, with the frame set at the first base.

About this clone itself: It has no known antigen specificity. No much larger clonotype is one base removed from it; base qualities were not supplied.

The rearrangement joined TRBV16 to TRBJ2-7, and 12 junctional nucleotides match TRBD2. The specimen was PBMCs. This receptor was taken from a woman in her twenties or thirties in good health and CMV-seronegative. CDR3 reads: CASSQSGLAGILGPEQYF. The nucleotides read TGTGCCAGCAGCCAGTCGGGACTAGCGGGTATTCTCGGACCCGAGCAGTACTTC.